This TCR beta chain was identified in a study of T cells after posttransplantation cyclophosphamide. Study-wide findings and caveats: Recipient CMV seropositivity and CMV reactivation strongly tracked TRB clonality. Later blood repertoires were often dominated by clones from the donor CD8+ memory compartment. Blood and skin or GI T cell repertoires showed limited TRB overlap.

To note about this clone: Its target is not known.

Trimming at V came to 4 bases and at J to 7 bases, leaving 5 bases not matched to a gene. CDR1 and CDR2 (germline): SNHLY, FYNNEI. This CDR3 contains 14 residues. Profiled with immunoSEQ multiplex PCR; TCRdb holds only in-frame clones, not every one. The sample shows 50,000 to 65,000 clones, about 86% of them seen only once. The source of this sequence is a man aged 25 to 40 with a blood cancer, CMV-positive, and with a related stem cell donor. The rearrangement joins TRBV2 to TRBJ2-1, with 9 bases identical to TRBD2. Sequenced input: PBMCs. CDR3 residues: CASSGSGSGNEQFF. The CDR3 DNA is TGTGCCAGCAGTGGTAGCGGGAGTGGTAATGAGCAGTTCTTC.